This is a list of T cell receptor beta chains from one sample in a study of T cell responses to AZD1222 COVID-19 vaccine. Data came from immunoSEQ multiplex PCR; TCRdb stores just in-frame clones and leaves some out. The repertoire includes fewer than 200,000 clones, about 90% of them detected once, and 11% sits in the top ten. The specimen comprised peripheral blood, sampled 28 days after the second AZD1222 dose. The source of these receptors is an adult who received the AZD1222 COVID-19 vaccine. CDR3s leave out the opening cysteine and the closing phenylalanine or tryptophan. D genes are given only for firm matches.

TRBV5-1	-	ASSLVQQNTEAF
TRBV2	-	ASSEQASMGGYT
TRBV29-1	TRBD1	SVNEGAVGNTEAF
TRBV5-4	TRBD1	ASSLQGAGGNTIY
TRBV2	-	ASSEGARTEAF
TRBV6-2/TRBV6-3	TRBD1	ASSSGTGKLF
TRBV6-4	-	ASSELGSGGPQH
TRBV20-1	-	SVWELNTIY
TRBV5-1	TRBD2	ASTTSGGEETQY
TRBV9	-	ASSVQEGQPEAF
TRBV5-1	-	ASSLDGYSNQPQH
TRBV6-6	-	ASSISGAGELF
TRBV7-9	TRBD1	ASSSGTGTTGELF
TRBV6-5	-	ASSYVGNNSPLH
TRBV18	-	ASSPPVGAAPGTQY
TRBV5-1	TRBD1	ASSSIQGIQDGYT
TRBV11-2	TRBD1	ASSLDPLGRDSTNYGYT
TRBV29-1	TRBD2	SVESGGTSTDTQY
TRBV2	-	ASRKDNSPLH
TRBV7-9	TRBD1	ASSLASRTGLNEKLF
TRBV7-2	-	ASSLDGFRGEKLF
TRBV27	TRBD1	ATQTGLDEQY
TRBV28	-	ASSEAGYQETQY
TRBV3-1/TRBV3-2	-	ASSQEGTGSGANVLT
TRBV10-1	-	APGSGHKSSYNSPLH
TRBV14	TRBD1	ASSFTGTGAEAF
TRBV19	TRBD1	ASNTDRGSYNEQF
TRBV1	-	TSSQEGQGIRITEAF
TRBV6-1	TRBD2	ASSERAAGGQGGELF
TRBV30	-	AWSVRAGGVRSSSEQY
TRBV19	-	ASSIQGTMNTEAF
TRBV6-5	-	ATGTTGNTIY
TRBV6-2/TRBV6-3	TRBD1	ASSYGTGRGYT
TRBV19	TRBD1	ASSMTGAGANVLT
TRBV24-1	TRBD1	ATSDPGTGGTGELF
TRBV29-1	-	SVPSVGSEVYNEQF
TRBV28	-	ASSFRDGYTDTQY
TRBV2	TRBD2	ASTPLPGGPGNEQF
TRBV10-1	-	ASSESGDNTEAF
TRBV7-5	-	ARSYQMHPCPGNTIY
TRBV27	TRBD1	ASSSSTGGVYEQY
TRBV28	-	ASSFANSNIQY
TRBV19	TRBD1	ASSIGDRGGEKLF
TRBV21-1	-	ASSTLRTAHGYT
TRBV6-5	-	ASRQAFGQSTEAF
TRBV10-3	-	AISPGQGNGYT
TRBV5-1	TRBD1	ASSLEGQGPYRGTQY
TRBV11-3	TRBD1	ASSHRGNTEAF
TRBV9	-	ASSVGVRAYEQY
TRBV28	TRBD1	ASRAYRGPSYEQY
TRBV5-5	TRBD1	ASSVQGAKYGYT
TRBV2	TRBD1	ASRKTGGFDEKLF
TRBV6-6	TRBD1	ASSAQGAIYGYT
TRBV25-1	-	ASRGGMGHGYT